Given below is one TCR beta chain in context. The sample originates from a study of T cell responses to AZD1222 COVID-19 vaccine. The assay was immunoSEQ multiplex PCR, and TCRdb's table has in-frame clones only and misses some. The sample holds 150,000 or so clones, 91% seen once. Per the germline V gene, CDR1 is SGDLS and CDR2 is YYNGEE. The CDR3 contains 14 residues. V was pared by 3 bases and J by 6 bases, with 16 bases between. This specimen consisted of peripheral blood, obtained on day 0 of AZD1222 vaccination. This chain links TRBV9 with TRBJ2-7; the D gene is possibly TRBD1 (6 bases). The receptor's source is an adult in good health. CDR3 nucleotides: TGTGCCAGCAGCGCGGGGACACCCCTGAGCGAGCAGTACTTC. This encodes CASSAGTPLSEQYF.